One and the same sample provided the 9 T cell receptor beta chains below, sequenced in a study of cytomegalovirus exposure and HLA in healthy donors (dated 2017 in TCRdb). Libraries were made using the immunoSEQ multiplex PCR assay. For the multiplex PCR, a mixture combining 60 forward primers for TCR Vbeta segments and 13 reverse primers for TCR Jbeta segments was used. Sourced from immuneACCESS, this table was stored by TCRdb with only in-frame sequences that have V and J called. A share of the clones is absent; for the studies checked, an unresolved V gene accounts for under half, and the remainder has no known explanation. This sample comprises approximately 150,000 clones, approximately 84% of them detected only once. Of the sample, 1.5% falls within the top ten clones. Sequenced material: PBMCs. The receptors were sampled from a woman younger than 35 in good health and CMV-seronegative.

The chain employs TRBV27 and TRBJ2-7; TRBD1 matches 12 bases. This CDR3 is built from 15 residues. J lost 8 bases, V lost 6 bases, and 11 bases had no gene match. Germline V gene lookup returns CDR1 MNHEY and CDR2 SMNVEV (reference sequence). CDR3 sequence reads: CASSEIGTGGSKQYF. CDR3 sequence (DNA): TGTGCCAGCAGCGAGATCGGGACAGGGGGCAGTAAGCAGTACTTC.

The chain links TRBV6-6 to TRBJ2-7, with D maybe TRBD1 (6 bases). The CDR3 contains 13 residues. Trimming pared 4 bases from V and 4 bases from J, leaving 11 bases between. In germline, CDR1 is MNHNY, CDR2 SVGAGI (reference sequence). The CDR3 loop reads CASSFGQIYEQYF. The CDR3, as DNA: TGTGCCAGCAGTTTCGGACAGATTTACGAGCAGTACTTC.

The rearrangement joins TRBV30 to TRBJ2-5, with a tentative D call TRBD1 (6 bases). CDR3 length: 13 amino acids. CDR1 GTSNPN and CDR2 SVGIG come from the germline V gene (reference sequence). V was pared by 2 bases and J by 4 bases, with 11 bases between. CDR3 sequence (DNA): TGTGCCTGGAGTATACAGGGACCAGAGACCCAGTACTTC. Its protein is CAWSIQGPETQYF.

The CDR3 coding sequence is TGCACCAGCAGTTATCAAGAGACCCAGTACTTC. Translating gives CTSSYQETQYF. This chain connects TRBV1 to TRBJ2-5; the DNA was not used to check the table's D call, TRBD2. TRBV1 is marked as a pseudogene. There are 11 residues in the CDR3.

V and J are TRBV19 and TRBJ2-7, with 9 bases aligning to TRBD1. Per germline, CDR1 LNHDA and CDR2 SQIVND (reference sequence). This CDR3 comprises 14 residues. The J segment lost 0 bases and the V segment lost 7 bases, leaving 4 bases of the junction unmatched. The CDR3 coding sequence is TGTGCCAGTATGGGGACAGGGAACTCCTACGAGCAGTACTTC. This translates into CASMGTGNSYEQYF.

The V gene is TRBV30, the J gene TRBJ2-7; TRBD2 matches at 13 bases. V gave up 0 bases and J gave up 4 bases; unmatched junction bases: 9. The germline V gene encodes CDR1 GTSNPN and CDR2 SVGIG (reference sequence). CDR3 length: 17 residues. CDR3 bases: TGTGCCTGGAGTGTATTCCGGACTAGCGGGAGAGTTTACGAGCAGTACTTC. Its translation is CAWSVFRTSGRVYEQYF. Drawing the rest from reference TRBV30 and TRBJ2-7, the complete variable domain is SQTIHQWPATLVQPVGSPLSLECTVEGTSNPNLYWYRQAAGRGLQLLFYSVGIGQISSEVPQNLSASRPQDRQFILSSKKLLLSDSGFYLCAWSVFRTSGRVYEQYFGPGTRLTVT.

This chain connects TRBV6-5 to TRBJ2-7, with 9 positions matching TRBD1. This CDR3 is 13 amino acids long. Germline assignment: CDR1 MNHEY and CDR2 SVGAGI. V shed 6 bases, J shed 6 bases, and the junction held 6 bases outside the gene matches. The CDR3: CASRATGGSEQYF. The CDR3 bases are TGTGCCAGCAGGGCGACAGGGGGGAGCGAGCAGTACTTC.

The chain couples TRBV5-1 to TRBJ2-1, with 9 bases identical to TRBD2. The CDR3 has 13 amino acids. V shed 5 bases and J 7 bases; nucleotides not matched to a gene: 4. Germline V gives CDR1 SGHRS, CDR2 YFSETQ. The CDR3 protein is CASRTLAGNEQFF. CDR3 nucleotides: TGCGCCAGCAGGACTCTAGCGGGGAATGAGCAGTTCTTC.

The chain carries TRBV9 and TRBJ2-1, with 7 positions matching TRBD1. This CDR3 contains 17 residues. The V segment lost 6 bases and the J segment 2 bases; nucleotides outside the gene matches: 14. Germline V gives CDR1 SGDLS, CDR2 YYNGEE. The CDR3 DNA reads TGTGCCAGCACCCCTACCCCGACAGGGCGAACCTACAATGAGCAGTTCTTC. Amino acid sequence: CASTPTPTGRTYNEQFF.